The 28 T cell receptor beta chains given below trace back to one sample, sequenced in a study of cytotoxic CD8 clonotypes in ibrutinib-treated CLL. Profiled with immunoSEQ multiplex PCR; TCRdb holds only in-frame clones, not every one. This table holds under 200,000 clones, roughly 77% found once. Material: PBMCs, obtained after 12 months of ibrutinib treatment. The receptors derive from a human donor with chronic lymphocytic leukemia.

The genes are TRBV7-8 and TRBJ2-7; TRBD1 matches 7 bases. V shed 5 bases, J shed 3 bases, and the junction held 13 bases outside the gene matches. Germline V gives CDR1 SGHVS, CDR2 FQNEAQ. The CDR3 totals 16 residues. CDR3 nucleotides: TGTGCCAGCAGCCCTGATACAGGGGTGTCGGGCTACGAGCAGTACTTC. Encoded protein: CASSPDTGVSGYEQYF.

In its sample, this clone was seen a few times. CDR3 sequence: CASSLRGFDGYTF. CDR3 sequence (DNA): TGTGCCAGCAGTTTACGGGGGTTCGATGGCTACACCTTC. This sequence joins TRBV27 and TRBJ1-2; weak D call: TRBD1 (5 bases). The CDR3 extends over 13 amino acids. V was pared by 2 bases and J by 6 bases, with 10 bases between. Germline V gene sequence: CDR1 MNHEY, CDR2 SMNVEV (reference sequence).

V and J are TRBV5-1 and TRBJ2-1; 8 bases align to TRBD2. V shed 3 bases, J shed 1 base, and the junction held 15 bases outside the gene matches. The CDR3 consists of 19 residues. CDR1 is SGHRS, CDR2 YFSETQ, per germline. In DNA form, the CDR3 reads TGCGCCAGCAGCTCTTCATGGAACAGAGTAGCGGGATCCTACAATGAGCAGTTCTTC. Its translation is CASSSSWNRVAGSYNEQFF.

There are a few counts of this clone. The rearrangement links TRBV9 to TRBJ1-4; weak D call: TRBD1 (5 bases). Germline V gives CDR1 SGDLS, CDR2 YYNGEE. With 2 bases removed from V and 5 bases from J, the gap between germline ends came to 10 bases. The CDR3 has 14 residues. The CDR3 spells CASSVGTENEKLFF. The CDR3 nucleotides are TGTGCCAGCAGCGTTGGGACGGAGAATGAAAAACTGTTTTTT.

The chain links TRBV6-5 to TRBJ1-2; unclear D gene. The germline V gene has CDR1 MNHEY and CDR2 SVGAGI. This CDR3 spans 14 amino acids. The germline V and J ends were trimmed by 7 bases and 2 bases, with 14 bases remaining between them. The CDR3 loop reads CASKETERNYGYTF. Written as DNA, the CDR3 is TGTGCCAGCAAAGAAACAGAAAGAAACTATGGCTACACCTTC.

The chain recombines TRBV5-1 with TRBJ1-1, with 8 nucleotides matching TRBD1. The germline gives CDR1 SGHRS, CDR2 YFSETQ. The CDR3 extends over 13 amino acids. J gave up 11 bases and V 0 bases, and 6 bases lay outside the gene matches. CDR3 DNA: TGCGCCAGCAGCTTGGAGGCGGGACAGGCGGCTTTCTTT. Translated: CASSLEAGQAAFF.

The chain recombines TRBV6-1 with TRBJ1-4; D is perhaps TRBD1 (5 bases). This CDR3 has 15 residues. CDR1 and CDR2 from the germline V gene are MNHNS and SASEGT. Trimming shortened V by 9 bases and J by 5 bases, and 19 bases separated the two germline ends. CDR3 nucleotide sequence: TGTGCCAGTTTCTGGGGCGGGACGGGGAATGAAAAACTGTTTTTT. This translates into CASFWGGTGNEKLFF.

The chain has TRBV9 and TRBJ2-2, with D possibly being TRBD1 or TRBD2 (5 bases each). This CDR3 has 16 residues. V was trimmed by 4 bases and J by 5 bases, leaving 18 bases between them. Germline assignment: CDR1 SGDLS and CDR2 YYNGEE. CDR3 region: CASSPWDRSRTGELFF. The CDR3 bases are TGTGCCAGCAGCCCCTGGGACCGCAGTAGGACCGGGGAGCTGTTTTTT.

The chain links TRBV7-6 to TRBJ2-7, with TRBD1 matching 8 bases. The J segment lost 3 bases and the V segment lost 5 bases, leaving 6 bases of the junction unmatched. The CDR3 has 14 amino acids. Per germline, CDR1 SGHVS and CDR2 FNYEAQ. CDR3 residues: CASSQGAGDYEQYF. Here the CDR3 DNA reads TGTGCCAGCAGCCAGGGGGCAGGGGACTACGAGCAGTACTTC.

The chain joins TRBV7-8 to TRBJ2-3; weak D call: TRBD2 (6 bases). Germline V gene data show CDR1 as SGHVS and CDR2 as FQNEAQ. This CDR3 is built from 16 residues. Trimming shortened V by 1 base and J by 5 bases, and 16 bases separated the two germline ends. CDR3: CASSLDPPGGEDTQYF. CDR3 DNA sequence: TGTGCCAGCAGCTTAGACCCACCCGGGGGAGAAGATACGCAGTATTTT.

This clone was seen a few times. The chain uses TRBV5-6 and TRBJ1-2; no reliable D call. In germline, CDR1 is SGHDT, CDR2 YYEEEE. The CDR3 contains 13 residues. Trimming shortened V by 3 bases and J by 3 bases, and 9 bases separated the two germline ends. CDR3: CASSSAAHYGYTF. The CDR3 DNA reads TGTGCCAGCAGCTCGGCTGCGCACTATGGCTACACCTTC.

As to this clone: Other DNA sequences from this sample encode an identical CDR3 as well. The chain links TRBV4-3 to TRBJ2-7; a possible D gene is TRBD2 (5 bases). Germline CDR1 and CDR2: LGHNA and YSLEER. The CDR3 length is 13 residues. V lost 0 bases and J 3 bases, leaving 6 bases between the germline ends. The CDR3 DNA follows: TGCGCCAGCAGCCAAGAACGGGGCTACGAGCAGTACTTC. Protein: CASSQERGYEQYF.

The gene calls are TRBV7-2 and TRBJ2-1; D gene uncertain. V was shortened by 0 bases and J by 7 bases, with 13 bases between the two germline ends. CDR3 size: 15 residues. CDR1 is SGHTA and CDR2 is FQGNSA in the germline V gene. CDR3 sequence (DNA): TGTGCCAGCAGCTTAGCGCTGGCCGAAGGTAATGAGCAGTTCTTC. This codes for CASSLALAEGNEQFF.

The chain employs TRBV5-5 and TRBJ2-1; D not resolved. Trimming stripped 0 bases from V and 4 bases from J, with 11 bases between. This CDR3 contains 15 residues. The germline gives CDR1 SGHKS, CDR2 YYEKEE (reference sequence). The CDR3 DNA sequence: TGTGCCAGCAGCTTGGGGTATTTTGTTTACAATGAGCAGTTCTTC. This encodes CASSLGYFVYNEQFF.

The chain has TRBV6-5 and TRBJ2-2, with D perhaps given as TRBD1 or TRBD2 (6 bases each). The V end lost 7 bases, the J end lost 1 base, and 13 bases lay between the germline ends. This CDR3 is 15 amino acids long. Germline CDR1 is MNHEY and CDR2 is SVGAGI. The chain's CDR3 is CASTRRGLNTGELFF. Written as DNA, the CDR3 is TGTGCCAGCACCCGCCGGGGGCTGAACACCGGGGAGCTGTTTTTT.

This sequence joins TRBV5-4 and TRBJ1-1, with D hard to call. Germline V lookup: CDR1 SGHNT, CDR2 YYREEE (reference sequence). This CDR3 is 15 amino acids long. Trimming removed 0 bases at V and 5 bases at J, with 14 bases between. The CDR3 spells CASSLASEGGTEAFF. For the CDR3, the DNA is TGTGCCAGCAGCTTGGCCTCTGAGGGAGGAACTGAAGCTTTCTTT.

The V gene is TRBV7-9, the J gene TRBJ1-4; perhaps TRBD1 as D (5 bases). Germline V gene data show CDR1 as SEHNR and CDR2 as FQNEAQ (reference sequence). The V gene lost 8 bases and the J gene lost 7 bases, with 14 bases spanning the gap. The CDR3 has 13 amino acids. CDR3 protein: CASPPQGSEKLFF. CDR3 in DNA: TGTGCCAGCCCACCTCAGGGCAGTGAAAAACTGTTTTTT.

The CDR3 DNA reads as TGCGCCAGCAGCTTACAGGTGGAGCTTTCTGGGGCCAACGTCCTGACTTTC. Translation gives CASSLQVELSGANVLTF. This chain uses TRBV4-3 with TRBJ2-6; perhaps TRBD1 as D (5 bases). Germline V gene data show CDR1 as LGHNA and CDR2 as YSLEER. Trimming cost V 5 bases and J 1 base, with 15 bases left between them. This CDR3 has 17 residues.

The chain carries TRBV5-4 and TRBJ2-7; possibly TRBD2 for D (5 bases). This CDR3 has 15 residues. Per the germline V gene, CDR1 is SGHNT and CDR2 is YYREEE (reference sequence). V gave up 4 bases and J gave up 1 base, with 15 bases separating them. The CDR3 region has the DNA TGTGCCAGCAGCGAACAGCAGACGGGATCCTACGAGCAGTACTTC. This gives the protein CASSEQQTGSYEQYF.

This sequence joins TRBV2 and TRBJ2-5, with unresolved D. The CDR3 length is 10 residues. Germline CDR1 SNHLY, CDR2 FYNNEI. The V and J ends lost 7 bases and 4 bases respectively, with 4 bases between them. The CDR3 nucleotides are TGTGCCAGCATTTCAGAGACCCAGTACTTC. Protein sequence: CASISETQYF.

This chain connects TRBV28 to TRBJ1-4, with D possibly being TRBD1 (6 bases). V was clipped by 3 bases and J by 7 bases, with 12 bases between them. CDR3 length: 14 residues. Germline V gene lookup returns CDR1 MDHEN and CDR2 SYDVKM. In nucleotides, the CDR3 is TGTGCCAGCAGTTTTAGGCAGGGGAGTGAAAAACTGTTTTTT. Protein: CASSFRQGSEKLFF. Drawing the rest from reference TRBV28 and TRBJ1-4, the complete variable domain is DVKVTQSSRYLVKRTGEKVFLECVQDMDHENMFWYRQDPGLGLRLIYFSYDVKMKEKGDIPEGYSVSREKKERFSLILESASTNQTSMYLCASSFRQGSEKLFFGSGTQLSVL.

V gene TRBV5-1 combines with J gene TRBJ2-2, with 10 bases matching TRBD1. Trimming cost V 4 bases and J 5 bases; bases outside gene matches: 8. CDR1 SGHRS and CDR2 YFSETQ come from the germline V gene. This CDR3 region has 16 residues. Here the CDR3 reads CASSLGDRGRTGELFF. As DNA, the CDR3 is TGCGCCAGCAGCCTAGGCGACAGGGGGCGGACCGGGGAGCTGTTTTTT.

CDR3 coding DNA: TGTGCCAGCAGCTCGTCGGGCAGGTCAGGAGCTCATGGCTACACCTTC. It specifies CASSSSGRSGAHGYTF. The chain joins TRBV5-4 to TRBJ1-2; unclear D gene. The CDR3 contains 16 residues. Germline assignment: CDR1 SGHNT and CDR2 YYREEE (reference sequence). With 3 bases removed from V and 6 bases from J, the gap between germline ends came to 21 bases.

The chain couples TRBV12-5 to TRBJ2-7; D assignment may be TRBD1 or TRBD2 (5 bases each). This CDR3 comprises 19 residues. V was trimmed by 5 bases and J by 1 base, leaving 27 bases between them. CDR1 and CDR2 (germline): LGHNT, FRNRAP. DNA for the CDR3: TGTGCTAGTGGTCTCCTCACCGGGGCCTCCCCGGAGGTATCCTACGAGCAGTACTTC. Protein: CASGLLTGASPEVSYEQYF.

The CDR3 DNA reads as TGTGCCAGCAGTGACCTGCGGCTGCTAGGACCATTACAAGAGACCCAGTACTTC. Translated: CASSDLRLLGPLQETQYF. The genes are TRBV6-1 and TRBJ2-5, with D uncertain. Trimming took 3 bases from V and 2 from J, leaving 22 bases between them. CDR1 and CDR2 from the germline V gene are MNHNS and SASEGT. CDR3 length equals 18 residues.

This chain links TRBV4-2 with TRBJ2-7; 12 nucleotides align to TRBD2. CDR1 LGHNA and CDR2 YNFKEQ come from the germline V gene. Unmatched junction bases numbered 12, after V lost 3 bases and J lost 3 bases. The CDR3 extends over 18 amino acids. CDR3 loop: CASSQARGLAGEGYEQYF. Written as DNA, the CDR3 is TGTGCCAGCAGCCAGGCCCGGGGACTAGCGGGTGAGGGCTACGAGCAGTACTTC.

The genes are TRBV28 and TRBJ2-3; a possible D gene is TRBD1 (5 bases). Trimming stripped 7 bases from V and 1 base from J, with 15 bases between. The CDR3 is made up of 15 amino acids. The germline V gene has CDR1 MDHEN and CDR2 SYDVKM. In DNA form, the CDR3 reads TGTGCCAGCACCGCGGTAGGGGCGGGCACAGATACGCAGTATTTT. The encoded protein is CASTAVGAGTDTQYF.

This clone has only a few counts. In nucleotides, the CDR3 is TGTGCCATCAGTGATGAACCCGGGTTGATGAGGGCAGATACGCAGTATTTT. Protein: CAISDEPGLMRADTQYF. The V and J genes are TRBV10-3 and TRBJ2-3, with D perhaps TRBD2 (5 bases). CDR1 is ENHRY, CDR2 SYGVKD, per germline. Trimming cost V 3 bases and J 4 bases, with 20 bases left between them. This CDR3 contains 17 residues.